These 28 T cell receptor beta chains originate from one sample sequenced in a study of cytotoxic CD8 clonotypes in ibrutinib-treated CLL. Assay: immunoSEQ multiplex PCR; the TCRdb copy retains only in-frame clones and omits some. Seen here are some 10,000 clones, about 79% observed once, and the top ten hold about 15%. The sequencing here drew on PBMCs, taken at disease progression, from a patient treated with ibrutinib. These receptors originate from a human donor with chronic lymphocytic leukemia.

The chain employs TRBV2 and TRBJ2-7; 9 nucleotides line up with TRBD1. This CDR3 is 16 amino acids long. V lost 4 bases, J lost 6 bases, and 13 bases stayed unmatched. Germline values: CDR1 SNHLY, CDR2 FYNNEI. CDR3: CASSVLPGQGPSEQYF. The DNA of the CDR3 is TGTGCCAGCAGTGTACTTCCGGGACAGGGACCGTCCGAGCAGTACTTC.

The chain combines TRBV10-3 with TRBJ1-1; TRBD1 is a possible D gene (5 bases). This CDR3 has 14 residues. The germline gives CDR1 ENHRY, CDR2 SYGVKD. The V gene lost 3 bases and the J gene lost 4 bases, with 12 bases spanning the gap. The CDR3 region is CAISDGPRGTEAFF. The CDR3 coding sequence is TGTGCCATCAGTGATGGTCCGAGGGGCACTGAAGCTTTCTTT.

The V gene is TRBV15, the J gene TRBJ2-1, with 14 bases that match TRBD2. The CDR3 extends over 15 amino acids. V lost 4 bases, J lost 10 bases, and 6 bases stayed unmatched. Germline CDR1 and CDR2: LNHNV and YYDKDF (reference sequence). CDR3 nucleotides: TGTGCCACCAGCAAGGGACTAGCGGGAGCACGGGAGCAGTTCTTC. Its translation: CATSKGLAGAREQFF.

The genes are TRBV10-3 and TRBJ2-7; D unresolved. Per the germline V gene, CDR1 is ENHRY and CDR2 is SYGVKD. Trimming removed 3 bases at V and 2 bases at J, with 2 bases between. The CDR3 consists of 11 residues. The CDR3 sequence is CAISEAYEQYF. Written as DNA, the CDR3 is TGTGCCATCAGTGAAGCCTACGAGCAGTACTTC.

This sequence joins TRBV11-2 and TRBJ2-1; the D gene is possibly TRBD2 (5 bases). CDR3 length equals 15 residues. The germline V gene encodes CDR1 SGHAT and CDR2 FQNNGV. Trimming took 0 bases from V and 0 from J, leaving 6 bases between them. CDR3 in amino acids: CASSLEGSSYNEQFF. In DNA, the CDR3 is TGTGCCAGCAGCTTAGAAGGGAGCTCCTACAATGAGCAGTTCTTC. Full variable domain (outside the CDR3, taken from reference TRBV11-2 and TRBJ2-1): EAGVAQSPRYKIIEKRQSVAFWCNPISGHATLYWYQQILGQGPKLLIQFQNNGVVDDSQLPKDRFSAERLKGVDSTLKIQPAKLEDSAVYLCASSLEGSSYNEQFFGPGTRLTVL.

The chain employs TRBV15 and TRBJ1-2; no clear D. Germline V gene data show CDR1 as LNHNV and CDR2 as YYDKDF (reference sequence). The CDR3 is 13 amino acids. V lost 5 bases and J lost 4, with 11 bases in between. The CDR3 bases are TGTGCCACCAGCTTAGGAGGGAGCTATGGCTACACCTTC. Its translation is CATSLGGSYGYTF. Supplemented by reference TRBV15 and TRBJ1-2, the full variable domain reads DAMVIQNPRYQVTQFGKPVTLSCSQTLNHNVMYWYQQKSSQAPKLLFHYYDKDFNNEADTPDNFQSRRPNTSFCFLDIRSPGLGDTAMYLCATSLGGSYGYTFGSGTRLTVV.

This chain connects TRBV5-4 to TRBJ2-3; no firm D call. V lost 2 bases to trimming and J lost 5 bases, with 9 bases between them. Germline V lookup: CDR1 SGHNT, CDR2 YYREEE (reference sequence). The CDR3 spans 13 residues. The CDR3 DNA sequence: TGTGCCAGCAGCTTTAAAGGGCGAGATACGCAGTATTTT. Translation: CASSFKGRDTQYF.

The chain has TRBV14 and TRBJ2-7; 9 positions match TRBD2. Germline lookup yields CDR1 SGHDN and CDR2 FVKESK. V shed 4 bases, J shed 6 bases, and the junction held 7 bases outside the gene matches. The CDR3 is 14 amino acids. The CDR3 bases are TGTGCCAGCAGCCCCTTAGCGGGGGAAGGCGAGCAGTACTTC. Translated, it gives CASSPLAGEGEQYF.

This clone was seen a few times. The chain links TRBV10-1 to TRBJ1-4; D perhaps matches TRBD1 (6 bases). The germline V gene has CDR1 WNHNN and CDR2 SYGVQD (reference sequence). With 5 bases removed from V and 4 bases from J, the gap between germline ends came to 14 bases. The CDR3 is 15 residues long. CDR3 amino acids: CASSPSGHSNEKLFF. The DNA for the CDR3 is TGCGCCAGCAGTCCATCGGGACATAGTAATGAAAAACTGTTTTTT.

This clone has just one count. The chain links TRBV5-1 to TRBJ2-5; D may be TRBD1 or TRBD2 (5 bases each). Germline loops: CDR1 SGHRS, CDR2 YFSETQ. The V and J ends lost 0 bases and 7 bases respectively, with 16 bases between them. This CDR3 region has 15 residues. The CDR3 DNA reads TGCGCCAGCAGCTTGGCCGCCGCCCTCGGGGCGACCCAGTACTTC. Residues: CASSLAAALGATQYF.

This sequence joins TRBV2 and TRBJ2-7; 7 positions match TRBD1. This CDR3 comprises 15 residues. From germline, CDR1 is SNHLY and CDR2 FYNNEI. Trimming took 2 bases from V and 3 from J; bases not matched to a gene: 7. The CDR3 region is CASSERDRADYEQYF. The DNA for the CDR3 is TGTGCCAGCAGTGAAAGAGACAGGGCCGACTACGAGCAGTACTTC. Full variable domain (rest looked up from reference TRBV2 and TRBJ2-7): EPEVTQTPSHQVTQMGQEVILRCVPISNHLYFYWYRQILGQKVEFLVSFYNNEISEKSEIFDDQFSVERPDGSNFTLKIRSTKLEDSAMYFCASSERDRADYEQYFGPGTRLTVT.

This chain connects TRBV4-1 to TRBJ1-1; D not certain. Germline V gene data show CDR1 as MGHRA and CDR2 as YSYEKL. The CDR3 covers 16 residues. V was clipped by 1 base and J by 4 bases, with 16 bases between them. This chain's CDR3 is CASSQVRSSFITEAFF. The CDR3 bases are TGCGCCAGCAGCCAAGTACGAAGCAGCTTCATCACTGAAGCTTTCTTT.

The chain links TRBV10-2 to TRBJ1-2; D is undetermined. Germline V CDR1 and CDR2: WSHSY, SAAADI. The CDR3 is 11 residues long. The ends were cut back, 3 bases at V and 9 bases at J, with 8 bases in the middle. The DNA for the CDR3 is TGCGCCAGCAGTGATGTCGGCCGCTACACCTTC. As protein: CASSDVGRYTF.

This chain uses TRBV5-1 with TRBJ2-3, with TRBD1 matching over 7 bases. Germline V gene lookup returns CDR1 SGHRS and CDR2 YFSETQ. The CDR3 loop spans 15 amino acids. Trimming at V came to 4 bases and at J to 0 bases, leaving 5 bases not matched to a gene. The DNA for the CDR3 is TGCGCCAGCAGCCCAGGGACAGACAGCACAGATACGCAGTATTTT. As protein: CASSPGTDSTDTQYF. The whole variable domain, filled in from reference TRBV5-1 and TRBJ2-3, reads KAGVTQTPRYLIKTRGQQVTLSCSPISGHRSVSWYQQTPGQGLQFLFEYFSETQRNKGNFPGRFSGRQFSNSRSEMNVSTLELGDSALYLCASSPGTDSTDTQYFGPGTRLTVL.

This clone was observed a single time. The chain is built from TRBV7-9 and TRBJ2-7, with D possibly matching TRBD1 (6 bases). V shed 5 bases and J shed 3 bases, with 17 bases lying between them. There are 15 residues in the CDR3. Germline loops: CDR1 SEHNR, CDR2 FQNEAQ (reference sequence). CDR3 loop: CASSHHRDKGYEQYF. In DNA form, the CDR3 reads TGTGCCAGCAGCCACCACCGGGACAAGGGCTACGAGCAGTACTTC. Together with reference TRBV7-9 and TRBJ2-7, the CDR3 gives the full variable domain: DTGVSQNPRHKITKRGQNVTFRCDPISEHNRLYWYRQTLGQGPEFLTYFQNEAQLEKSRLLSDRFSAERPKGSFSTLEIQRTEQGDSAMYLCASSHHRDKGYEQYFGPGTRLTVT.

This chain connects TRBV5-1 to TRBJ2-3; the match to TRBD2 covers 7 bases. The CDR3 is made up of 17 amino acids. The germline gives CDR1 SGHRS, CDR2 YFSETQ. The junction had 7 bases not matched to a gene; V was cut back by 0 bases and J by 0 bases. The CDR3 sequence: CASSLAGGGSSTDTQYF. The CDR3 DNA reads TGCGCCAGCAGCTTGGCCGGCGGGGGATCGAGCACAGATACGCAGTATTTT.

The gene calls are TRBV11-1 and TRBJ2-1; 8 bases map to TRBD2. The CDR3 is made up of 15 amino acids. The junction had 8 bases not matched to a gene; V was cut back by 4 bases and J by 6 bases. In germline, CDR1 is SGHAT, CDR2 FQDESV (reference sequence). This CDR3 reads CASSSKAGVSNEQFF. The CDR3 DNA sequence: TGTGCCAGCAGCTCCAAAGCGGGAGTCAGCAATGAGCAGTTCTTC. Combining the CDR3 with reference TRBV11-1 and TRBJ2-1 gives the whole variable domain EAEVAQSPRYKITEKSQAVAFWCDPISGHATLYWYRQILGQGPELLVQFQDESVVDDSQLPKDRFSAERLKGVDSTLKIQPAELGDSAMYLCASSSKAGVSNEQFFGPGTRLTVL.

To note about this clone: Being one base from a much bigger clone, this may be a read error. The chain uses TRBV18 and TRBJ1-1; no firm D call. The V gene lost 1 base and the J gene lost 1 base, with 4 bases spanning the gap. Germline CDR1 is KGHSH and CDR2 is LQKENI. The CDR3 has 13 residues. CDR3 amino acids: CASSPQGNTEAFF. Here the CDR3 DNA reads TGTGCCAGCTCACCACAGGGGAACACTGAAGCTTTCTTT.

The V and J genes are TRBV6-1 and TRBJ1-1, with D possibly matching TRBD1 (6 bases). This CDR3 contains 15 residues. Germline CDR1 reads MNHNS; CDR2 reads SASEGT. The germline V and J ends were trimmed by 3 bases and 8 bases, with 19 bases remaining between them. This chain's CDR3 is CASSDGGLVKREAFF. The CDR3 region has the DNA TGTGCCAGCAGTGATGGGGGGCTCGTCAAGAGGGAAGCTTTCTTT.

This chain uses TRBV7-2 with TRBJ1-5; no firm D call. V lost 1 base to trimming and J lost 1 base, with 8 bases between them. Germline V lookup: CDR1 SGHTA, CDR2 FQGNSA. The CDR3 is 15 residues long. DNA for the CDR3: TGTGCCAGCAGCTTAGGGGGTAGGAGCAATCAGCCCCAGCATTTT. Translation: CASSLGGRSNQPQHF. Looking up the rest from reference TRBV7-2 and TRBJ1-5 gives the full variable domain: GAGVSQSPSNKVTEKGKDVELRCDPISGHTALYWYRQSLGQGLEFLIYFQGNSAPDKSGLPSDRFSAERTGGSVSTLTIQRTQQEDSAVYLCASSLGGRSNQPQHFGDGTRLSIL.

The CDR3 sequence is CASSLGWGDGANVLTF. Written as DNA, the CDR3 is TGTGCCAGCAGCCTAGGTTGGGGGGATGGGGCCAACGTCCTGACTTTC. This chain joins TRBV9 and TRBJ2-6; tentative D call: TRBD2 (6 bases). V shed 4 bases and J shed 3 bases, with 14 bases lying between them. Germline assignment: CDR1 SGDLS and CDR2 YYNGEE. The CDR3 runs to 16 residues.

The chain is built from TRBV7-9 and TRBJ2-1, with 9 positions matching TRBD2. The CDR3 has 16 amino acids. V was pared by 5 bases and J by 4 bases, with 9 bases of the junction left unmatched. Germline assignment: CDR1 SEHNR and CDR2 FQNEAQ (reference sequence). This CDR3 is CASSPIGRGGYNEQFF. Here the CDR3 DNA reads TGTGCCAGCAGCCCGATTGGGCGGGGGGGGTACAATGAGCAGTTCTTC.

The chain couples TRBV10-2 to TRBJ2-7, with 9 bases matching TRBD2. V lost 6 bases to trimming and J lost 2 bases; unmatched junction nucleotides: 8. Per germline, CDR1 WSHSY and CDR2 SAAADI. The CDR3 sequence is 15 residues long. Here the CDR3 reads CASSGLAGTTYEQYF. CDR3 in DNA: TGCGCCAGCAGCGGGCTAGCGGGAACTACCTACGAGCAGTACTTC.

This rearrangement joins TRBV5-1 to TRBJ1-6, with TRBD1 matching 10 bases. With 3 bases clipped from V and 7 bases from J, the junction kept 4 bases outside the gene matches. This CDR3 comprises 15 residues. CDR1 SGHRS and CDR2 YFSETQ come from the germline V gene. The CDR3 loop is CASSSGQGKNSPLHF. The CDR3 DNA follows: TGCGCCAGCAGCTCGGGACAGGGGAAAAATTCACCCCTCCACTTT.

This clone was counted only a few times. The rearrangement links TRBV19 to TRBJ2-1; a weak D match, TRBD1 (6 bases). Germline-derived CDR1 and CDR2 are LNHDA and SQIVND (reference sequence). V lost 3 bases to trimming and J lost 9 bases, with 18 bases between them. The CDR3 is 15 amino acids. The CDR3 DNA reads TGTGCCAGTAGTATTATCTATCTGGGGGCAGGTGAGCAGTTCTTC. Its translation: CASSIIYLGAGEQFF.

The chain links TRBV27 to TRBJ2-7, with TRBD1 matching 8 bases. Per the germline V gene, CDR1 is MNHEY and CDR2 is SMNVEV (reference sequence). This CDR3 is 15 amino acids long. Trimming cost V 5 bases and J 2 bases; bases outside gene matches: 8. CDR3 nucleotide sequence: TGTGCCAGCAGTCCGAAGGCAGGGGGCCCCTACGAGCAGTACTTC. It encodes CASSPKAGGPYEQYF.

V and J are TRBV25-1 and TRBJ2-1, with D tentatively TRBD2 (5 bases). CDR3 length equals 13 residues. The V gene's germline CDR1 is MGHDK and CDR2 SYGVNS. V was shortened by 1 base and J by 6 bases, with 7 bases between the two germline ends. The CDR3 DNA sequence: TGTGCCAGCAGTGAATGGGGAGTCAATGAGCAGTTCTTC. It translates to CASSEWGVNEQFF.

In its sample, this clone was seen once. The chain has TRBV7-9 and TRBJ2-5, with D possibly matching TRBD1 (6 bases). Germline lookup yields CDR1 SEHNR and CDR2 FQNEAQ (reference sequence). The CDR3 is 14 amino acids. Trimming cost V 5 bases and J 5 bases, with 15 bases left between them. The CDR3 loop reads CASSTDRKFETQYF. As DNA, the CDR3 is TGTGCCAGCAGCACGGACAGAAAGTTCGAGACCCAGTACTTC.